A single sample is the source of the 21 T cell receptor beta chains below, sequenced in a study of post-analysis software for immune sequencing data. Study-level findings and limits: Roughly five TRBV segments, including TRBV5-6, TRBV5-1 and TRBV20-1, were more frequent in patients than controls.

The TCR beta cDNA libraries carried unique molecular identifiers. TCRdb used MiXCR to reprocess the PCR reads, holding one entry per CDR3 protein. The sample consists of about 540,000 distinct CDR3 sequences, under 40% of them appearing once. The antigens these receptors bind are not known. The sequenced sample consisted of blood. These receptors all come from a girl under 18 with multiple sclerosis.

The chain employs TRBV2 and TRBJ2-1, with 8 bases fitting TRBD1. Unmatched junction bases numbered 6, after V lost 6 bases and J lost 5 bases. Per the germline V gene, CDR1 is SNHLY and CDR2 is FYNNEI. The CDR3 length is 14 residues. CDR3 in DNA: TGTGCCAGCAGGCCGAGGACAGGGCACAATGAGCAGTTCTTC. Protein: CASRPRTGHNEQFF.

Concerning this clonotype: Sequence at one end of the junction differs from germline and may be a read error. J is TRBJ2-3 and V is TRBV7-9, with D hard to call. Per the germline V gene, CDR1 is SEHNR and CDR2 is FQNEAQ (reference sequence). CDR3 length: 15 residues. Here the CDR3 reads CASSLVGMGKDAQYF. CDR3 coding DNA: TGTGCCAGCAGCTTAGTTGGGATGGGGAAAGATGCGCAGTATTTT.

CDR3 protein: CASRRTNRANTGELFF. The CDR3 coding sequence is TGTGCCAGCAGAAGAACCAACAGGGCGAACACCGGGGAGCTGTTTTTT. The V gene is TRBV27, the J gene TRBJ2-2, with D perhaps TRBD1 (6 bases). With 6 bases removed from V and 0 bases from J, the gap between germline ends came to 14 bases. The germline V gene encodes CDR1 MNHEY and CDR2 SMNVEV (reference sequence). The CDR3 loop spans 16 amino acids.

This rearrangement joins TRBV28 to TRBJ1-1; D is undetermined. Deletions cut 1 base from V and 6 bases from J, with 9 bases between. The germline CDR1 and CDR2 sequences are MDHEN and SYDVKM. This CDR3 has 13 amino acids. The CDR3 spells CASSLLGFAEAFF. CDR3 bases: TGTGCCAGCAGTTTATTAGGGTTTGCTGAAGCTTTCTTT.

V is TRBV14 and J is TRBJ2-4; either TRBD1 or TRBD2 may fit D (6 bases each). The DNA end is more similar to TRBJ2-7, so the J call may be wrong. Per germline, CDR1 SGHDN and CDR2 FVKESK. CDR3 size: 13 residues. The DNA for the CDR3 is TGTGCCAGCAGCCGTCGTAGGGGGGACGAGCAGTACTTC. Translated: CASSRRRGDEQYF.

The J gene is TRBJ2-3, the V gene TRBV6-1; 16 positions agree with TRBD2. Germline V gives CDR1 MNHNS, CDR2 SASEGT. The CDR3 extends over 19 amino acids. Unmatched junction bases numbered 6, after V lost 1 base and J lost 2 bases. The CDR3 here is CASSEGGLAGGTPTDTQYF. The CDR3 DNA sequence: TGTGCCAGCAGTGAAGGGGGACTAGCGGGGGGGACACCCACAGATACGCAGTATTTT.

V usage is TRBV20-1 and J usage is TRBJ2-3, with unresolved D. The CDR3 extends over 13 amino acids. The germline V gene has CDR1 DFQATT and CDR2 SNEGSKA (reference sequence). V gave up 0 bases and J gave up 4 bases, with 8 bases separating them. The CDR3 bases are TGCAGTGCTAGAGATGTCCGTGCAGATACGCAGTATTTT. Translated, it gives CSARDVRADTQYF.

V is TRBV12-3 or TRBV12-4 and J is TRBJ1-1, with unresolved D. The CDR3 consists of 14 residues. Trimming left V 2 bases short and J 5 bases short, with 12 bases between. The CDR3 sequence: CASSLRLTATEAFF. The CDR3 nucleotides read TGTGCCAGCAGTTTACGTTTGACGGCTACTGAAGCTTTCTTT.

This clonotype was seen a few times. The rearrangement links TRBV9 to TRBJ2-5; tentative D call: TRBD1 (8 bases). This CDR3 has 14 residues. Germline V gene lookup returns CDR1 SGDLS and CDR2 YYNGEE. V was cut by 2 bases and J by 4 bases, with 12 bases left in between. CDR3 protein: CASSVNRGGETQYF. The CDR3 DNA is TGTGCCAGCAGCGTTAACAGGGGGGGAGAGACCCAGTACTTC.

The V and J genes are TRBV5-1 and TRBJ1-1, with TRBD1 identical over 7 bases. The germline CDR1 and CDR2 sequences are SGHRS and YFSETQ. The J segment lost 7 bases and the V segment lost 5 bases, leaving 5 bases of the junction unmatched. The CDR3 sequence is 12 residues long. The chain's CDR3 is CASRPGTDEAFF. Written as DNA, the CDR3 is TGCGCCAGCAGACCCGGGACAGATGAAGCTTTCTTT.

CDR3 in amino acids: CASSPPNVAGNSIQYF. The CDR3 nucleotides read TGTGCCAGCTCACCACCGAACGTAGCGGGGAATTCCATTCAGTACTTC. The chain uses TRBV18 and TRBJ2-4, with 8 positions matching TRBD2. J lost 9 bases, V lost 0 bases, and 10 bases had no gene match. Germline lookup yields CDR1 KGHSH and CDR2 LQKENI. The CDR3 consists of 16 residues.

This clonotype was observed at least ten times. V usage is TRBV7-9 and J usage is TRBJ1-5; D is possibly TRBD1 (6 bases). Trimming stripped 4 bases from V and 0 bases from J, with 10 bases between. This CDR3 has 15 amino acids. The germline V gene has CDR1 SEHNR and CDR2 FQNEAQ (reference sequence). The CDR3 protein is CASSSTGNSNQPQHF. The CDR3 bases are TGTGCCAGCAGCTCAACAGGGAATAGCAATCAGCCCCAGCATTTT.

This clonotype has just a few counts. The chain carries TRBV11-2 and TRBJ1-1, with a weak D call TRBD1 (5 bases). There are 17 residues in the CDR3. V was pared by 0 bases and J by 0 bases, with 14 bases between. CDR1 SGHAT and CDR2 FQNNGV come from the germline V gene. DNA of the CDR3: TGTGCCAGCAGCTTAGATGGCGGAGGCAGGGTGAACACTGAAGCTTTCTTT. As protein: CASSLDGGGRVNTEAFF.

This clonotype appeared a few times. The chain couples TRBV20-1 to TRBJ2-3; TRBD2 is a possible D gene (6 bases). This CDR3 has 15 amino acids. Germline V gene sequence: CDR1 DFQATT, CDR2 SNEGSKA (reference sequence). V was trimmed by 8 bases and J by 0 bases, leaving 18 bases between them. In DNA, the CDR3 is TGCAGTCTACGAGGGCGGGGAGGTAGCACAGATACGCAGTATTTT. Protein: CSLRGRGGSTDTQYF.

The V call is TRBV12-3 or TRBV12-4, the J call TRBJ1-5, with D maybe TRBD1 (5 bases). The CDR3 runs 15 residues. With 5 bases removed from V and 3 bases from J, the gap between germline ends came to 14 bases. The CDR3 DNA sequence: TGTGCCAGCAGTCCTCTAGGGGCAGACAATCAGCCCCAGCATTTT. This gives the protein CASSPLGADNQPQHF.

In its sample, this clonotype was seen a few times. The V gene is TRBV7-3, the J gene TRBJ2-1; possibly TRBD2 for D (5 bases). Trimming took off 5 bases at V and 7 bases at J, with 18 bases between the two ends. Germline lookup yields CDR1 SGHTA and CDR2 FQGTGA. This CDR3 is built from 15 residues. For the CDR3, the DNA is TGTGCCAGCAGCCTTGACTACTATTCTGTTAATGAGCAGTTCTTC. Protein: CASSLDYYSVNEQFF.

The chain couples TRBV29-1 to TRBJ1-1; D is uncertain. V dropped 6 bases and J dropped 6 bases, with 11 bases sitting between them. There are 11 residues in the CDR3. Looked up from germline, CDR1 is SQVTM and CDR2 is ANQGSEA. CDR3 loop: CSVTPGSEAFF. DNA of the CDR3: TGCAGCGTGACCCCGGGTTCTGAAGCTTTCTTT.

The chain combines TRBV10-3 with TRBJ1-1; no clear D gene. The CDR3 runs to 14 residues. CDR1 and CDR2 (germline): ENHRY, SYGVKD. Trimming cost V 2 bases and J 8 bases, with 15 bases left between them. The CDR3 DNA reads as TGTGCCATCAGTGAGCCGACTGGGAAAATGGAAGCTTTCTTT. It encodes CAISEPTGKMEAFF.

This clonotype was seen a few times. The V and J genes are TRBV7-9 and TRBJ1-1; weak D call: TRBD1 (6 bases). Trimming cost V 5 bases and J 1 base, with 8 bases left between them. The germline CDR1 and CDR2 sequences are SEHNR and FQNEAQ (reference sequence). This CDR3 is built from 13 residues. The CDR3 DNA reads TGTGCCAGCAGCATGACAGGGAACACTGAAGCTTTCTTT. Translation gives CASSMTGNTEAFF. The variable domain in full, completed from reference TRBV7-9 and TRBJ1-1, reads DTGVSQNPRHKITKRGQNVTFRCDPISEHNRLYWYRQTLGQGPEFLTYFQNEAQLEKSRLLSDRFSAERPKGSFSTLEIQRTEQGDSAMYLCASSMTGNTEAFFGQGTRLTVV.

This chain connects TRBV20-1 to TRBJ2-5, with TRBD2 matching 9 bases. The J call may be in error: the DNA end matches TRBJ2-1 better. The CDR3 sequence is 15 residues long. Per germline, CDR1 DFQATT and CDR2 SNEGSKA (reference sequence). CDR3 sequence (DNA): TGCAGTGCTCTCTCTATAGCGGGGGTCCAAGAGACCCAGTTCTTC. It is translated as CSALSIAGVQETQFF.

This clonotype was recorded a few times. The chain couples TRBV7-3 to TRBJ1-5; no definite D call. Per the germline V gene, CDR1 is SGHTA and CDR2 is FQGTGA. CDR3 length: 15 residues. Between the trimmed V and J ends, which lost 0 bases and 4 bases, there was a span of 10 bases. CDR3 region: CASSLTGGSNQPQHF. CDR3 nucleotide sequence: TGTGCCAGCAGCTTAACAGGAGGGTCAAATCAGCCCCAGCATTTT.